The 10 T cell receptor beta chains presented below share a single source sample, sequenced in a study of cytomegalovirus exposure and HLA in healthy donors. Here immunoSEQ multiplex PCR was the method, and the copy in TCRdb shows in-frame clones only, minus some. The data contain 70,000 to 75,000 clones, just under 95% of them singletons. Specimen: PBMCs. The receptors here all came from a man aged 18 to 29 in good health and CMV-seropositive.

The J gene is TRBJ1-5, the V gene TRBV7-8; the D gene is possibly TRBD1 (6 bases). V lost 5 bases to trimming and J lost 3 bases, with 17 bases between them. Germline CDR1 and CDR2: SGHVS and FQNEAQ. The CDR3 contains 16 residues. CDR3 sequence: CASSPEQGKVNQPQHF. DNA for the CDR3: TGTGCCAGCAGCCCCGAACAGGGAAAGGTCAATCAGCCCCAGCATTTT.

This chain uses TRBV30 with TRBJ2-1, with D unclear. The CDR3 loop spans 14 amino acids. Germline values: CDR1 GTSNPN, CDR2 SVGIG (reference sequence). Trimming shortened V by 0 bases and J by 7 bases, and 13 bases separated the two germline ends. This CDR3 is CAWSVSVWSNEQFF. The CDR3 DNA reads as TGTGCCTGGAGTGTATCGGTGTGGTCAAATGAGCAGTTCTTC.

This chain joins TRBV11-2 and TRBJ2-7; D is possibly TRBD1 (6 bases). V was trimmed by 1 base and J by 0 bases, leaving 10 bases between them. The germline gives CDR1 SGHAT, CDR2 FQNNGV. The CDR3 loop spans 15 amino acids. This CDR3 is CASSLGGTPSYEQYF. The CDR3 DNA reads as TGTGCCAGCAGCTTAGGGGGGACACCCTCCTACGAGCAGTACTTC.

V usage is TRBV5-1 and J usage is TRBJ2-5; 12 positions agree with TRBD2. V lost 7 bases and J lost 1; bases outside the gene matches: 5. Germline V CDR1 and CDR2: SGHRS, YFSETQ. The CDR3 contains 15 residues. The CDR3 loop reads CASFLTSGGQETQYF. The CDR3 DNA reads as TGCGCCAGCTTCCTGACTAGCGGGGGCCAAGAGACCCAGTACTTC.

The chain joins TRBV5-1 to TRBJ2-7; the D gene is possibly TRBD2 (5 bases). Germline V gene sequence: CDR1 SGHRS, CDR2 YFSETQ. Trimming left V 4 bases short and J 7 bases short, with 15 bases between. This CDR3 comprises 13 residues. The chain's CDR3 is CASSRRGIGEQYF. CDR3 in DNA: TGCGCCAGCAGCCGTCGGGGAATTGGGGAGCAGTACTTC.

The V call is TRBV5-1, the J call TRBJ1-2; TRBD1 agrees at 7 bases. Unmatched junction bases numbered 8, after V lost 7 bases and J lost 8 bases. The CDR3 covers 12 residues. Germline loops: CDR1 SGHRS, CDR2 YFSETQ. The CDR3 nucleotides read TGCGCCAGCGCCGGGACAGTCGAAGGCTACACCTTC. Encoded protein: CASAGTVEGYTF.

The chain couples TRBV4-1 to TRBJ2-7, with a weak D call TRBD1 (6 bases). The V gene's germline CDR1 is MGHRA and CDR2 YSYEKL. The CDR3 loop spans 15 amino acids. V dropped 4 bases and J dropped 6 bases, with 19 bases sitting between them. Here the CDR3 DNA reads TGCGCCAGCAGCCCCGGGATACAGGGTCGGGGCGAGCAGTACTTC. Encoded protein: CASSPGIQGRGEQYF.

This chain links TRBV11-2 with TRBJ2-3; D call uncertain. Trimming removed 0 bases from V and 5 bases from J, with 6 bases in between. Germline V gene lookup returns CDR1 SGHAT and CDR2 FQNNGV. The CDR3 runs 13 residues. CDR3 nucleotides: TGTGCCAGCAGCTTAGATCGAGAAGATACGCAGTATTTT. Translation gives CASSLDREDTQYF.

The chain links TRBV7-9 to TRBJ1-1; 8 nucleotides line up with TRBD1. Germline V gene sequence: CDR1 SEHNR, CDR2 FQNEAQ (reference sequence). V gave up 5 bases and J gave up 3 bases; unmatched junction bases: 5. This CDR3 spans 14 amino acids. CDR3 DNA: TGTGCCAGCAGCCCAGGGGGCAGGTACACTGAAGCTTTCTTT. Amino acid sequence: CASSPGGRYTEAFF.

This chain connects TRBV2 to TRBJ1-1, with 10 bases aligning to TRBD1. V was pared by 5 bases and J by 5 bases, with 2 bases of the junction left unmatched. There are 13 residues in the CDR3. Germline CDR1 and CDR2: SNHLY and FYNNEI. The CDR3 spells CASSLDRGTEAFF. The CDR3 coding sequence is TGTGCCAGCAGTTTGGACAGGGGGACTGAAGCTTTCTTT.